This T cell receptor beta chain appears in the sequencing data of a study of blood T cell repertoires in COVID-19. The wider study: There were acute and convalescent COVID-19 samples, and they came from the United States, Italy and Spain.

This clone was counted only a few times. TCRdb keeps only in-frame clones here, not all; method: immunoSEQ multiplex PCR. The top ten hold approximately 7.6% of the sample, which has approximately 200,000 clones, about 80% seen once. Individuals aged about 18 to 90 years were recruited from roughly 22 US areas. Cohorts were assigned according to the clinical history that participants reported. Recovery among Cohort 3 donors was established by two negative PCRs, clearance, or symptom resolution. V gave up 10 bases and J gave up 6 bases; unmatched junction bases: 15. The CDR3 length is 15 residues. The germline V gene has CDR1 SNHLY and CDR2 FYNNEI.

J is TRBJ2-7 and V is TRBV2; 10 bases are a match to TRBD1. The TCR sequence derives from a man aged 35-49 years who had recovered from COVID-19. The sample consisted of PBMCs or T cells enriched from blood (not recorded which). This chain's CDR3 is CATRAGTGVSTEQYF. Written as DNA, the CDR3 is TGTGCCACACGAGCCGGGACAGGGGTATCTACCGAGCAGTACTTC.